This T cell receptor beta chain derives from a study of response to subunit inactivated influenza vaccine. Details on this clonotype: As yet, its antigen is unknown.

Overall study results and limits: It was suggested by the authors that few new T cells are recruited by each seasonal influenza vaccination.

TCRdb re-called the RT-PCR reads with MiXCR, one entry per CDR3 protein. Among 450,000 to 600,000 distinct CDR3 sequences, about 8% were seen once, and the ten largest hold approximately 12%. Sequenced here: PBMCs from blood, sampled roughly 24 months after vaccination. This TCR was sampled from a man between 50 and 75 years old who received an inactivated influenza vaccine.

CDR3 amino acids: CSVVPGTESTDTQYF. CDR3 bases: TGCAGCGTTGTTCCTGGGACAGAAAGCACAGATACGCAGTATTTT. V and J are TRBV29-1 and TRBJ2-3; 7 bases align to TRBD1. The CDR3 loop spans 15 amino acids. The ends lost 4 bases at V and 0 bases at J; junction bases unmatched: 7. Per germline, CDR1 SQVTM and CDR2 ANQGSEA.